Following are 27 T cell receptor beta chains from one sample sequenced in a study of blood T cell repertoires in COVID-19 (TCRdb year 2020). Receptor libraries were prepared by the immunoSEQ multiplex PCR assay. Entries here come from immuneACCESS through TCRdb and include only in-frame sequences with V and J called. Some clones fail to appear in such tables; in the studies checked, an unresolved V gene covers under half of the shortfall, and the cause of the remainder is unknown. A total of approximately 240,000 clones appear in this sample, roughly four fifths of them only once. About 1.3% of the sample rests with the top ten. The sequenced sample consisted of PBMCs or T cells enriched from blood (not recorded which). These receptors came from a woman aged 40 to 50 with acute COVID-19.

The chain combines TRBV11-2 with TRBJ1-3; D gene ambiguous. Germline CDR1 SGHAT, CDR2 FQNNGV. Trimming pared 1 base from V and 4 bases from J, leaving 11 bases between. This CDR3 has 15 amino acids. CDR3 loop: CASSLVPSLGNTIYF. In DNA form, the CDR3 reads TGTGCCAGCAGCTTAGTTCCCAGTCTGGGAAACACCATATATTTT.

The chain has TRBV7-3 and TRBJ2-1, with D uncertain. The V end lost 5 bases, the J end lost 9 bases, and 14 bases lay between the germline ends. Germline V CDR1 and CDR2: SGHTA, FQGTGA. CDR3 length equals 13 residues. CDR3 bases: TGTGCCAGCAGCCCCCCACTTTCTACTGAGCAGTTCTTC. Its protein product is CASSPPLSTEQFF.

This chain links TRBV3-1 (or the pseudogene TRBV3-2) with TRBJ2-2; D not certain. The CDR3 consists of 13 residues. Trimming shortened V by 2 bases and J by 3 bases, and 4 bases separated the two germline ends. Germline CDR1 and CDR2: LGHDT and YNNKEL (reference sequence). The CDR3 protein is CASSQLDTGELFF. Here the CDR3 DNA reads TGTGCCAGCAGCCAACTCGACACCGGGGAGCTGTTTTTT.

CDR3 DNA: TGTGCCAGCAGTTTATCGATTGGCGGCTACGAGCAGTACTTC. Protein product: CASSLSIGGYEQYF. The rearrangement uses TRBV27 and TRBJ2-7; D gene ambiguous. The CDR3 length is 14 residues. Looked up from germline, CDR1 is MNHEY and CDR2 is SMNVEV (reference sequence). Deletions cut 0 bases from V and 3 bases from J, with 9 bases between.

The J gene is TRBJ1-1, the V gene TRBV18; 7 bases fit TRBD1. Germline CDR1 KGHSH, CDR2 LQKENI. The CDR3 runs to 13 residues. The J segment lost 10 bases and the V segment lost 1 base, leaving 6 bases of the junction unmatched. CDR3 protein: CASSPRQGGTAFF. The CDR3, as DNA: TGTGCCAGCTCACCACGACAGGGCGGTACAGCTTTCTTT.

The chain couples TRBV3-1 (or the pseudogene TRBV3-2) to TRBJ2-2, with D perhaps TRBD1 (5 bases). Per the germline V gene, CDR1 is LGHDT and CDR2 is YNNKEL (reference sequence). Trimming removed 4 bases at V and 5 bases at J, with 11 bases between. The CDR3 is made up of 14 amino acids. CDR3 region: CASSLGADTGELFF. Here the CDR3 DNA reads TGTGCCAGCAGCCTAGGGGCGGATACCGGGGAGCTGTTTTTT.

CDR3 sequence reads: CGLAGSNEQFF. The DNA of the CDR3 is TGTGGCCTAGCGGGGTCAAATGAGCAGTTCTTC. V usage is TRBV7-9 and J usage is TRBJ2-1, with TRBD2 matching 9 bases. The CDR3 runs 11 residues. The germline gives CDR1 SEHNR, CDR2 FQNEAQ (reference sequence).

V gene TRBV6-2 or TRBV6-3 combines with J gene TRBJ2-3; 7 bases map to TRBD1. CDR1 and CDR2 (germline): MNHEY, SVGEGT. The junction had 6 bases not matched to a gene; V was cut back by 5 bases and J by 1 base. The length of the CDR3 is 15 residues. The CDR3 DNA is TGTGCCAGCAGTCCCCGACAGGGAGGCACAGATACGCAGTATTTT. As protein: CASSPRQGGTDTQYF.

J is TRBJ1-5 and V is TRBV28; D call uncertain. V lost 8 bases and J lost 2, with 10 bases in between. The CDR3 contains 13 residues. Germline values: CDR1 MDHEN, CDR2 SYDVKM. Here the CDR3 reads CASGWQGNQPQHF. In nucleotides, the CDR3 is TGTGCCAGCGGCTGGCAGGGCAATCAGCCCCAGCATTTT.

The CDR3 sequence: CASSGDRAYQETQYF. CDR3 DNA sequence: TGTGCCAGCAGCGGGGACAGGGCGTACCAAGAGACCCAGTACTTC. This chain connects TRBV7-9 to TRBJ2-5, with 9 nucleotides matching TRBD1. With V trimmed by 5 bases and J by 0 bases, 4 bases remained unmatched. Looked up from germline, CDR1 is SEHNR and CDR2 is FQNEAQ (reference sequence). There are 15 residues in the CDR3.

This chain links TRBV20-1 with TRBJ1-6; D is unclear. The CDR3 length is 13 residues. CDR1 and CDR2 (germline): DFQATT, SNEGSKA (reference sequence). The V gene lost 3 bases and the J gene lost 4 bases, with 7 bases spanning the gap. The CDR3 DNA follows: TGCAGTGCTAGTCAGAAATATAATTCACCCCTCCACTTT. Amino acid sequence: CSASQKYNSPLHF.

CDR3 nucleotide sequence: TGTGCCACCCTCGCCAGGGCCCCGAACACCGGGGAGCTGTTTTTT. It yields the protein CATLARAPNTGELFF. The chain employs TRBV6-5 and TRBJ2-2, with D tentatively TRBD1 (5 bases). This CDR3 has 15 amino acids. V lost 10 bases and J 0 bases, leaving 15 bases between the germline ends. Germline loops: CDR1 MNHEY, CDR2 SVGAGI.

The CDR3, as DNA: TGCAGCGCACGGACAGGGGGCTCTTCGAACACTGAAGCTTTCTTT. Protein sequence: CSARTGGSSNTEAFF. The chain combines TRBV29-1 with TRBJ1-1, with TRBD1 matching over 11 bases. The germline CDR1 and CDR2 sequences are SQVTM and ANQGSEA. V trimming: 7 bases; J trimming: 1 base; junction bases outside the gene matches: 8. This CDR3 is built from 15 residues.

CDR3 nucleotide sequence: TGTGCCAGCAGTTTTGGGACAGGGGGGCGAGCTTTCTTT. It codes for CASSFGTGGRAFF. The gene calls are TRBV27 and TRBJ1-1, with 11 bases aligning to TRBD1. Germline loops: CDR1 MNHEY, CDR2 SMNVEV (reference sequence). The CDR3 extends over 13 amino acids. V was pared by 3 bases and J by 10 bases, with 4 bases of the junction left unmatched.

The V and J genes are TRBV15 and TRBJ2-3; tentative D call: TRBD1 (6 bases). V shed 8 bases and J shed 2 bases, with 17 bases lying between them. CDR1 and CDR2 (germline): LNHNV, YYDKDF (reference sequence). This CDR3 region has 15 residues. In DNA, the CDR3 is TGTGCCACCGTCGGTACAGGGTCCCCCACAGATACGCAGTATTTT. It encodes CATVGTGSPTDTQYF.

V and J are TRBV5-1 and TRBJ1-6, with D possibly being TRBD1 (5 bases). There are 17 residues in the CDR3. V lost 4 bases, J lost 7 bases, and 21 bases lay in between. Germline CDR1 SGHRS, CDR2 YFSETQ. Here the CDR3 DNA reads TGCGCCAGCAGCCCCCTTGACAGTGGGGTAAGGAATTCACCCCTCCACTTT. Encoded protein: CASSPLDSGVRNSPLHF.

CDR3 loop: CQLDRSYNEQFF. The DNA of the CDR3 is TGTCAATTGGACAGAAGTTACAATGAGCAGTTCTTC. This chain joins TRBV7-2 and TRBJ2-1; D is possibly TRBD1 (6 bases). The length of the CDR3 is 12 residues. CDR1 is SGHTA, CDR2 FQGNSA, per germline.

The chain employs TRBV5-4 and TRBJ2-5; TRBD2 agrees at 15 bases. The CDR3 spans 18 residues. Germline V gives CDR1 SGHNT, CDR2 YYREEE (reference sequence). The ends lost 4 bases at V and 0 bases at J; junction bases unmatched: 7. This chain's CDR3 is CASSQGLAGGPNQETQYF. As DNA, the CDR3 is TGTGCCAGCAGCCAGGGACTAGCGGGGGGACCAAACCAAGAGACCCAGTACTTC.

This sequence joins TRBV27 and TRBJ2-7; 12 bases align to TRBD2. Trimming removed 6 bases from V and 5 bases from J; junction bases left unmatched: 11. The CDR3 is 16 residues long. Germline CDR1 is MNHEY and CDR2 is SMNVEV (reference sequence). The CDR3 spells CASRPRLAGVRHEQYF. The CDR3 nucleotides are TGTGCCAGCAGACCCAGACTAGCGGGAGTCAGGCACGAGCAGTACTTC.

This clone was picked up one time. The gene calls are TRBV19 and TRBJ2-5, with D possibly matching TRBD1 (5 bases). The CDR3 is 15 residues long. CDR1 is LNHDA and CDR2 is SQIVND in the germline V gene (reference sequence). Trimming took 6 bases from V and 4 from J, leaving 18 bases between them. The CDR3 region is CASRPDRQNRETQYF. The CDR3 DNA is TGTGCCAGTAGACCCGATAGACAGAACCGAGAGACCCAGTACTTC.

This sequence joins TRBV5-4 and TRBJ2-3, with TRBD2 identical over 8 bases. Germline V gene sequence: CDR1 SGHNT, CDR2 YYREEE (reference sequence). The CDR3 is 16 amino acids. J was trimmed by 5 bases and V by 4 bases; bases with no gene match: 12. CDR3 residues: CASSPRSNSGKDTQYF. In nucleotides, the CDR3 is TGTGCCAGCAGCCCCCGGAGCAATAGCGGGAAAGATACGCAGTATTTT.

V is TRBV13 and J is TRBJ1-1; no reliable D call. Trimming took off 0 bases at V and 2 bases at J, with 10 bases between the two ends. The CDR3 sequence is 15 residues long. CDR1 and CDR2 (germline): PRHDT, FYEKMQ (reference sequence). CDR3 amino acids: CASSLGRGVNTEAFF. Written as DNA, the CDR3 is TGTGCCAGCAGCTTAGGCCGCGGGGTTAACACTGAAGCTTTCTTT.

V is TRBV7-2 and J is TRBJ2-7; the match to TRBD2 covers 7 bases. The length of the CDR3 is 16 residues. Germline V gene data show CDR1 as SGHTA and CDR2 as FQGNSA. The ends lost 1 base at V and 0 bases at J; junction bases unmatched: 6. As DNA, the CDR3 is TGTGCCAGCAGCTTAGGCCTAGCGGCCATCTCCTACGAGCAGTACTTC. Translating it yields CASSLGLAAISYEQYF. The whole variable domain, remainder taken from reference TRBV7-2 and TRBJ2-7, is GAGVSQSPSNKVTEKGKDVELRCDPISGHTALYWYRQSLGQGLEFLIYFQGNSAPDKSGLPSDRFSAERTGGSVSTLTIQRTQQEDSAVYLCASSLGLAAISYEQYFGPGTRLTVT.

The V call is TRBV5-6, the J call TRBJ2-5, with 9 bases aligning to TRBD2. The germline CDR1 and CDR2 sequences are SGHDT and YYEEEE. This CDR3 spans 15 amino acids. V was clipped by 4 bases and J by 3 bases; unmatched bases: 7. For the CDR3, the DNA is TGTGCCAGCAGCCCCGTAGCGGGGGATAAAGAGACCCAGTACTTC. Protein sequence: CASSPVAGDKETQYF.

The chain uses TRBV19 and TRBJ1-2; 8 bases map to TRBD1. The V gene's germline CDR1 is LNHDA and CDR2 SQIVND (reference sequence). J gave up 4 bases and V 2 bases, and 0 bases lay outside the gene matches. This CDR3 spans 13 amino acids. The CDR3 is CASSITGGYGYTF. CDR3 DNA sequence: TGTGCCAGTAGTATAACAGGGGGCTATGGCTACACCTTC.

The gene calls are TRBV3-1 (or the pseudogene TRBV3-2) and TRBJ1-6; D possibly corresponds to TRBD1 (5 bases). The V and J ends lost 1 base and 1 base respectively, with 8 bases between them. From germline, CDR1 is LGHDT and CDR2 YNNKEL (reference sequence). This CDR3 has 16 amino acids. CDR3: CASSQGGGSYNSPLHF. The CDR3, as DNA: TGTGCCAGCAGCCAAGGGGGGGGGTCCTATAATTCACCCCTCCACTTT.

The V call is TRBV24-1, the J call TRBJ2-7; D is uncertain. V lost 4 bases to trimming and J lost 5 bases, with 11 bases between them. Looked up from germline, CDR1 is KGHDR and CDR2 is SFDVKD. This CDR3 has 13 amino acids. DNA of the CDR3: TGTGCCACCAGTGAGGCCTTCAGGAACGAGCAGTACTTC. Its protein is CATSEAFRNEQYF.